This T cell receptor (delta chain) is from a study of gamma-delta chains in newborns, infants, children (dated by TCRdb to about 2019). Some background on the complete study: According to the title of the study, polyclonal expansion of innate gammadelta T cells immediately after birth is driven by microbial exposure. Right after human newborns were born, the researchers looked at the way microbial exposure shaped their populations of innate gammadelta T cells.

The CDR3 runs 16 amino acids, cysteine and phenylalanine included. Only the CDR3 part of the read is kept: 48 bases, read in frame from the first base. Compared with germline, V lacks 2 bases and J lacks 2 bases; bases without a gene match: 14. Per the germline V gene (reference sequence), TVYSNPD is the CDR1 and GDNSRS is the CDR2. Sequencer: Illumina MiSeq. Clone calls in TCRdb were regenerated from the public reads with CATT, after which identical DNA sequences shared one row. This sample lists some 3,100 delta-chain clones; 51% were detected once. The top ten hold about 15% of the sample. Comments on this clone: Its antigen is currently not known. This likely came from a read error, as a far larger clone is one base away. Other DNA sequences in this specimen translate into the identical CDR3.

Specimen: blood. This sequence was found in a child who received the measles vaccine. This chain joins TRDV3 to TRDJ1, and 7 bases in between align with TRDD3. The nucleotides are TGTGCCTTTGCGTATGAACTGGGGATAGTAACCGATAAACTCATCTTT. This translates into CAFAYELGIVTDKLIF.